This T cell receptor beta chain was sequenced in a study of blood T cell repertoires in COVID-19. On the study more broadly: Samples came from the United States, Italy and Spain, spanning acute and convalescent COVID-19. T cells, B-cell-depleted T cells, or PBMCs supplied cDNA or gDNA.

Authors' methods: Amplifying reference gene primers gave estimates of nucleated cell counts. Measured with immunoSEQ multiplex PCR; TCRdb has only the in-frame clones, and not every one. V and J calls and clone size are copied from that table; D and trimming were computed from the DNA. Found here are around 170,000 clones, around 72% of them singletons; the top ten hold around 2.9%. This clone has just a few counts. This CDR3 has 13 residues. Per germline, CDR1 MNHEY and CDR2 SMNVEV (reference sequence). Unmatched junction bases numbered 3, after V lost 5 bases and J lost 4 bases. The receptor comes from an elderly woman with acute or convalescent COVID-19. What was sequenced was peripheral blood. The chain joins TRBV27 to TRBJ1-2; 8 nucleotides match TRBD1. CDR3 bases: TGTGCCAGCAGTATCGACAGGGGCTATGGCTACACCTTC. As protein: CASSIDRGYGYTF.